One sample yielded the 7 T cell receptor beta chains listed below, sequenced in a study of shared clonotypes between healthy human individuals. Some clones are missing from TCRdb's copy, which holds only in-frame ones; the method was immunoSEQ multiplex PCR. The sample lists about 2.5 million clones, 85% to 95% occurring once. Material: naive CD4+ T cells from PBMCs. The subset was: CD45RA+ positively selected. The origin of the receptors is a man between 18 and 29 years old in good health. Some clones in this sample may be carry-over from other donors' samples.

This clone was detected only once. This chain links TRBV18 with TRBJ2-1; D not resolved. Germline V gene sequence: CDR1 KGHSH, CDR2 LQKENI. There are 15 residues in the CDR3. Trimming took off 6 bases at V and 7 bases at J, with 19 bases between the two ends. CDR3 in DNA: TGTGCCAGCTCCGCGGCTGCTGGGGTTGGGAATGAGCAGTTCTTC. Translated, it gives CASSAAAGVGNEQFF.

The gene calls are TRBV28 and TRBJ2-7; D is tentatively TRBD1 or TRBD2 (5 bases each). The CDR3 is 16 residues long. The germline V and J ends were trimmed by 4 bases and 3 bases, with 19 bases remaining between them. Germline CDR1 MDHEN, CDR2 SYDVKM. The CDR3 DNA sequence: TGTGCCAGCAGTTCAGACGGGGCCTCGAAATTCTACGAGCAGTACTTC. Its protein is CASSSDGASKFYEQYF.

In the case of this clone: This sample also contains other DNA sequences that code for the same CDR3. This chain connects TRBV28 to TRBJ2-7; 7 bases are shared with TRBD1. This CDR3 region has 12 residues. In germline, CDR1 is MDHEN, CDR2 SYDVKM. Germline trimming cut 6 bases from V and 4 bases from J; bases unmatched to any gene: 3. The CDR3 is CASRPGGYEQYF. CDR3 DNA sequence: TGTGCCAGCAGACCAGGGGGTTACGAGCAGTACTTC.

The J gene is TRBJ2-7, the V gene TRBV7-9, with TRBD2 matching over 12 bases. The V gene end was trimmed by 5 bases and the J gene end by 0 bases; junction bases not matched to a gene: 5. Germline CDR1 and CDR2: SEHNR and FQNEAQ (reference sequence). The CDR3 has 16 amino acids. The CDR3 sequence is CASSVRTSGTSYEQYF. In DNA, the CDR3 is TGTGCCAGCAGCGTACGGACTAGCGGGACCTCCTACGAGCAGTACTTC.

About this clone: Distinct nucleotide sequences in the sample also encode this CDR3. The chain employs TRBV9 and TRBJ2-7; 11 bases fit TRBD2. CDR1 is SGDLS and CDR2 is YYNGEE in the germline V gene. V lost 2 bases to trimming and J lost 3 bases; unmatched junction nucleotides: 4. CDR3 length equals 15 residues. The CDR3 here is CASSVGLAVNYEQYF. Here the CDR3 DNA reads TGTGCCAGCAGCGTGGGACTAGCGGTGAACTACGAGCAGTACTTC.

This chain connects TRBV5-1 to TRBJ2-1; D is perhaps TRBD1 (6 bases). This CDR3 is built from 13 residues. Germline V CDR1 and CDR2: SGHRS, YFSETQ. Between the trimmed V and J ends, which lost 4 bases and 4 bases, there was a span of 9 bases. In nucleotides, the CDR3 is TGCGCCAGCAGCCCCCAGGGGTACAATGAGCAGTTCTTC. It is translated as CASSPQGYNEQFF.

The chain links TRBV2 to TRBJ1-2, with TRBD1 matching over 7 bases. In germline, CDR1 is SNHLY, CDR2 FYNNEI. This CDR3 contains 11 residues. V shed 11 bases, J shed 4 bases, and the junction held 4 bases outside the gene matches. CDR3 sequence reads: CAVQGSYGYTF. The CDR3, as DNA: TGTGCCGTACAGGGGTCCTATGGCTACACCTTC.